This passage covers 24 T cell receptor beta chains from one sample sequenced in a study of blood T cell repertoires in COVID-19. Method: immunoSEQ multiplex PCR; TCRdb's copy keeps in-frame clones and lacks some. The sample has 200,000 to 250,000 clones, about nine tenths seen once. Sequenced sample: peripheral blood. All receptors come from an elderly man with acute or convalescent COVID-19.

V and J are TRBV28 and TRBJ2-1, with TRBD2 matching 7 bases. Losses at the gene ends were 1 base for V and 9 bases for J; bases not matched to a gene: 12. Germline V CDR1 and CDR2: MDHEN, SYDVKM. The CDR3 covers 16 residues. CDR3 residues: CASSLSGLAERGEQFF. Written as DNA, the CDR3 is TGTGCCAGCAGTTTATCGGGGCTAGCGGAGAGGGGTGAGCAGTTCTTC.

J is TRBJ1-5 and V is TRBV19, with a weak D call TRBD1 (6 bases). Germline assignment: CDR1 LNHDA and CDR2 SQIVND (reference sequence). V was clipped by 7 bases and J by 6 bases, with 16 bases between them. The CDR3 sequence is 14 residues long. The CDR3 is CASKGGGKGQPQHF. Here the CDR3 DNA reads TGTGCCAGTAAGGGGGGGGGTAAGGGTCAGCCCCAGCATTTT.

The chain has TRBV30 and TRBJ2-7, with a possible D match to TRBD1 (6 bases). CDR3 size: 13 residues. Trimming pared 2 bases from V and 2 bases from J, leaving 10 bases between. Germline-derived CDR1 and CDR2 are GTSNPN and SVGIG (reference sequence). The CDR3 spells CAWSQGMTYEQYV. CDR3 coding DNA: TGTGCCTGGAGTCAGGGGATGACCTACGAGCAGTACGTC.

The J gene is TRBJ2-2, the V gene TRBV5-1, with TRBD1 matching over 7 bases. The CDR3 contains 15 residues. The V gene's germline CDR1 is SGHRS and CDR2 YFSETQ. Trimming at V came to 7 bases and at J to 7 bases, leaving 13 bases not matched to a gene. CDR3 sequence: CASGRTGGVIGELFF. DNA of the CDR3: TGCGCCAGCGGTCGGACAGGTGGGGTTATCGGGGAGCTGTTTTTT.

The chain has TRBV27 and TRBJ1-2; D is perhaps TRBD1 (6 bases). CDR1 is MNHEY and CDR2 is SMNVEV in the germline V gene (reference sequence). Between the trimmed V and J ends, which lost 6 bases and 1 base, there was a span of 9 bases. This CDR3 is 13 amino acids long. Here the CDR3 reads CASRWGRNYGYTF. In DNA, the CDR3 is TGTGCCAGCAGGTGGGGGCGTAACTATGGCTACACCTTC.

This rearrangement joins TRBV28 to TRBJ1-2; D perhaps matches TRBD1 (5 bases). The germline gives CDR1 MDHEN, CDR2 SYDVKM. This CDR3 has 11 residues. Trimming left V 7 bases short and J 5 bases short, with 8 bases between. CDR3 DNA: TGTGCCAGCATAGGGGATTATGGCTACACCTTC. It specifies CASIGDYGYTF.

The chain carries TRBV6-2 or TRBV6-3 and TRBJ1-1, with a weak D call TRBD1 (5 bases). Germline loops: CDR1 MNHEY, CDR2 SVGEGT. Trimming removed 0 bases from V and 9 bases from J, with 8 bases in between. The length of the CDR3 is 12 residues. The CDR3 region has the DNA TGTGCCAGCAGTTACTCCTACAGGCAAGCTTTCTTT. This gives the protein CASSYSYRQAFF.

This clone was detected only once. The J gene is TRBJ2-7, the V gene TRBV2; 12 bases align to TRBD2. This CDR3 contains 14 residues. V trimming: 5 bases; J trimming: 9 bases; junction bases outside the gene matches: 8. In germline, CDR1 is SNHLY, CDR2 FYNNEI. CDR3 nucleotides: TGTGCCAGCAGTACAAGACTAGCGGGAGAGGGGCAGTACTTC. Amino acids: CASSTRLAGEGQYF.

The V gene is TRBV2, the J gene TRBJ2-2, with 9 bases matching TRBD2. Germline V gives CDR1 SNHLY, CDR2 FYNNEI. The CDR3 sequence is 16 residues long. With V trimmed by 4 bases and J by 6 bases, 9 bases remained unmatched. The CDR3 coding sequence is TGTGCCAGCAGTGGGGGTAGCGGGAGAGGGTCCGGGGAGCTGTTTTTT. This gives the protein CASSGGSGRGSGELFF.

The gene calls are TRBV7-2 and TRBJ2-1, with a possible D match to TRBD2 (6 bases). Germline V gene sequence: CDR1 SGHTA, CDR2 FQGNSA. V shed 1 base and J shed 9 bases, with 19 bases lying between them. This CDR3 spans 16 amino acids. Here the CDR3 DNA reads TGTGCCAGCAGCTTAGTGGGGGGAGGAATGAGTACTGAGCAGTTCTTC. It translates to CASSLVGGGMSTEQFF. Looking up the rest from reference TRBV7-2 and TRBJ2-1 gives the full variable domain: GAGVSQSPSNKVTEKGKDVELRCDPISGHTALYWYRQSLGQGLEFLIYFQGNSAPDKSGLPSDRFSAERTGGSVSTLTIQRTQQEDSAVYLCASSLVGGGMSTEQFFGPGTRLTVL.

This chain joins TRBV19 and TRBJ1-1; a weak D match, TRBD1 (5 bases). The CDR3 has 15 amino acids. Trimming removed 8 bases from V and 4 bases from J, with 20 bases in between. The germline V gene encodes CDR1 LNHDA and CDR2 SQIVND (reference sequence). DNA of the CDR3: TGTGCCAGTTTTGTAGGCGGGGGGGTCGTCACTGAAGCTTTCTTT. This gives the protein CASFVGGGVVTEAFF.

This clone showed up just once. This chain connects TRBV6-5 to TRBJ2-2; the match to TRBD1 covers 8 bases. V shed 6 bases and J 7 bases; nucleotides not matched to a gene: 10. There are 15 residues in the CDR3. Germline values: CDR1 MNHEY, CDR2 SVGAGI. In DNA form, the CDR3 reads TGTGCCAGCAGCCGCGGACAGGGCCCCCACGGGGAGCTGTTTTTT. This sequence encodes CASSRGQGPHGELFF.

This clone came up a few times. V and J are TRBV11-1 and TRBJ1-2; D gene uncertain. Germline V lookup: CDR1 SGHAT, CDR2 FQDESV (reference sequence). V was clipped by 5 bases and J by 3 bases, with 13 bases between them. The CDR3 sequence is 14 residues long. CDR3 DNA sequence: TGTGCCAGCAGCCGGCCGCCGGAGGACTATGGCTACACCTTC. Translation: CASSRPPEDYGYTF. Full variable domain (rest looked up from reference TRBV11-1 and TRBJ1-2): EAEVAQSPRYKITEKSQAVAFWCDPISGHATLYWYRQILGQGPELLVQFQDESVVDDSQLPKDRFSAERLKGVDSTLKIQPAELGDSAMYLCASSRPPEDYGYTFGSGTRLTVV.

J is TRBJ2-7 and V is TRBV3-1 (or the pseudogene TRBV3-2); TRBD2 matches 12 bases. Trimming removed 1 base from V and 5 bases from J; junction bases left unmatched: 3. This CDR3 contains 15 residues. Germline CDR1 reads LGHDT; CDR2 reads YNNKEL (reference sequence). The CDR3 spells CASSQGTSGRNEQYV. The DNA for the CDR3 is TGTGCCAGCAGCCAAGGAACTAGCGGGAGGAACGAGCAGTACGTC.

This clone was seen more than once but under ten times. The genes are TRBV7-9 and TRBJ2-1; 9 nucleotides align to TRBD2. Germline lookup yields CDR1 SEHNR and CDR2 FQNEAQ (reference sequence). The CDR3 spans 15 residues. Unmatched junction bases numbered 9, after V lost 4 bases and J lost 8 bases. The DNA of the CDR3 is TGTGCCAGCAGCTCCCTCCTTAGCGGGAGTGATGAGCAGTTCTTC. Protein: CASSSLLSGSDEQFF.

The V call is TRBV28, the J call TRBJ2-1; weak D call: TRBD2 (6 bases). The germline V gene encodes CDR1 MDHEN and CDR2 SYDVKM. Trimming shortened V by 3 bases and J by 0 bases, and 12 bases separated the two germline ends. The CDR3 has 16 amino acids. Written as DNA, the CDR3 is TGTGCCAGCAGTTTGTCTAGCGCCAACTCCTACAATGAGCAGTTCTTC. It translates to CASSLSSANSYNEQFF.

V and J are TRBV6-5 and TRBJ2-1; 11 positions agree with TRBD2. Germline CDR1 MNHEY, CDR2 SVGAGI. V dropped 7 bases and J dropped 6; count of bases not matched to a gene: 8. This CDR3 has 15 amino acids. The CDR3 nucleotides are TGTGCCAGCACCCAAGGACTAGCGGGTGCCAATGAGCAGTTCTTC. It translates to CASTQGLAGANEQFF.

The chain joins TRBV19 to TRBJ2-2, with D possibly matching TRBD1 (6 bases). The CDR3 covers 15 residues. The V end lost 5 bases, the J end lost 3 bases, and 13 bases lay between the germline ends. From germline, CDR1 is LNHDA and CDR2 SQIVND (reference sequence). The CDR3 bases are TGTGCCAGTAGTGCAGACAGGTCATACACCGGGGAGCTGTTTTTT. It is translated as CASSADRSYTGELFF.

The rearrangement joins TRBV27 to TRBJ2-5, with 7 bases fitting TRBD2. The CDR3 loop spans 15 amino acids. V lost 5 bases to trimming and J lost 5 bases; unmatched junction nucleotides: 11. Germline V gene lookup returns CDR1 MNHEY and CDR2 SMNVEV (reference sequence). In nucleotides, the CDR3 is TGTGCCAGCAGTACCCAAGGAGCGGGATGGGAGACCCAGTACTTC. Residues: CASSTQGAGWETQYF.

The CDR3 DNA reads TGTGCCAGTAGTATCTGGTGGACAGGGAACACTGAAGCTTTCTTT. Protein product: CASSIWWTGNTEAFF. The chain links TRBV19 to TRBJ1-1; 7 bases agree with TRBD1. Trimming at V came to 3 bases and at J to 1 base, leaving 5 bases not matched to a gene. The CDR3 has 15 residues. In germline, CDR1 is LNHDA, CDR2 SQIVND (reference sequence).

The chain employs TRBV11-1 and TRBJ1-5; D gene unclear. The CDR3 runs to 13 residues. V shed 5 bases and J shed 4 bases, with 9 bases lying between them. The germline CDR1 and CDR2 sequences are SGHAT and FQDESV (reference sequence). DNA of the CDR3: TGTGCCAGCAGCCCATACACGAATCAGCCCCAGCATTTT. This encodes CASSPYTNQPQHF.

The rearrangement joins TRBV7-2 to TRBJ2-2; 9 bases align to TRBD2. The CDR3 runs 18 residues. In germline, CDR1 is SGHTA, CDR2 FQGNSA. The junction had 13 bases not matched to a gene; V was cut back by 4 bases and J by 4 bases. The CDR3, as DNA: TGTGCCAGCAGCTCTAGTGGTCTGGGCGGGAGGGGCACCGGGGAGCTGTTTTTT. Translating gives CASSSSGLGGRGTGELFF.

V and J are TRBV2 and TRBJ2-2; D is perhaps TRBD1 (5 bases). Germline-derived CDR1 and CDR2 are SNHLY and FYNNEI. The germline V and J ends were trimmed by 6 bases and 6 bases, with 11 bases remaining between them. The CDR3 spans 13 residues. CDR3 protein: CASRWQGSGELFF. The CDR3 region has the DNA TGTGCCAGCAGGTGGCAGGGCTCCGGGGAGCTGTTTTTT.

This sequence joins TRBV9 and TRBJ1-6, with D maybe TRBD1 (5 bases). The CDR3 runs 15 residues. The V end lost 0 bases, the J end lost 3 bases, and 7 bases lay between the germline ends. Germline CDR1 SGDLS, CDR2 YYNGEE. CDR3 region: CASSVAGGYNSPLHF. The CDR3 DNA reads TGTGCCAGCAGCGTAGCCGGGGGCTATAATTCACCCCTCCACTTT.